Here is one TCR beta chain with its context. Its antigen is unidentified. Repertoires were generated with immunoSEQ multiplex PCR, while TCRdb's copy carries only in-frame clones and drops some. The sample lists some 100,000 clones; roughly 90% were seen once. This sample is drawn from a study of OX40 agonist ivuxolimab in advanced cancers. For the study at large: Administration of intravenous ivuxolimab to patients occurred every 2 weeks at 0.01 to 10 mg/kg. Patients achieving partial responses numbered three: one hepatocellular carcinoma case and two cutaneous melanoma cases. Findings and limits, study-wide: At 0.1 to 3.0 mg/kg and by week 6, CD4+ and CD8+ T cells in the blood had expanded clonally.

Looked up from germline, CDR1 is SGHTA and CDR2 is FQGNSA. CDR3 length: 14 amino acids. V lost 4 bases and J lost 1, with 10 bases in between. Sequences were derived from CD4+ or CD8+ T cells sorted from blood, sampled in a trial of the OX40 agonist ivuxolimab. The chain couples TRBV7-2 to TRBJ2-5; no clear D gene. The receptor comes from an adult with an advanced solid tumor such as melanoma, head and neck, liver or kidney cancer. The CDR3 DNA sequence: TGTGCCAGCAGCTACTCCTTGGCCCAAGAGACCCAGTACTTC. It codes for CASSYSLAQETQYF.